This T cell receptor (beta chain) appears in the sequencing data of a study of blood T cells in healthy people across ages. Trimming removed 1 base from V and 2 bases from J, with 15 bases in between. There are 16 residues in the CDR3. Germline V gene sequence: CDR1 DFQATT, CDR2 SNEGSKA (reference sequence). The donors, healthy Caucasians from Russia, were aged roughly 6 to 100. This clonotype came up once. The use of a sample-barcoded 5' primer and a J-beta primer mix characterized a second PCR of roughly 7 to 11 cycles. All cDNA molecules were each tagged by a template-switch adaptor with 12 random nucleotides. TCRdb recomputed calls from the 5' RACE reads with MiXCR, one row per CDR3 protein. This table holds about 1.4 million distinct CDR3 sequences, approximately 59% found once.

This receptor was taken from a man younger than 30 in good health. V gene TRBV20-1 combines with J gene TRBJ1-5, with D unclear. Sequencing was carried out using blood. In nucleotides, the CDR3 is TGCAGTGCTAGAGCCCCGCGGGGAGGAGGCAATCAGCCCCAGCATTTT. Encoded protein: CSARAPRGGGNQPQHF.